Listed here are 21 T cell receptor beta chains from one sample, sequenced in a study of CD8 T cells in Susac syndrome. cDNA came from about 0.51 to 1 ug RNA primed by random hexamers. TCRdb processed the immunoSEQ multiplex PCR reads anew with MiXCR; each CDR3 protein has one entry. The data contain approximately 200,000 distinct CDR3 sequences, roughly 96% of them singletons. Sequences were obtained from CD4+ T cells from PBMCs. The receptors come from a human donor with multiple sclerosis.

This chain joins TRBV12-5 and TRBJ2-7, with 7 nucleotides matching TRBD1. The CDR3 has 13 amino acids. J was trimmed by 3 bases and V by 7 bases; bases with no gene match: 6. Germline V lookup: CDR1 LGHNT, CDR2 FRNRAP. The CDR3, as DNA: TGTGCTAGTGCCACACAGGGGATCTACGAGCAGTACTTC. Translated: CASATQGIYEQYF.

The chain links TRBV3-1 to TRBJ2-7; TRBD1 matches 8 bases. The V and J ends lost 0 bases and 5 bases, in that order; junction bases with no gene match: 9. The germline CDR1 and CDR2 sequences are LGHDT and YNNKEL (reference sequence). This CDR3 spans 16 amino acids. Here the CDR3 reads CASSQEWRTGINEQYF. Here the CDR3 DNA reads TGTGCCAGCAGCCAAGAGTGGCGGACAGGGATCAACGAGCAGTACTTC.

The CDR3 region has the DNA TGCGCCAGCAGCTTTTCCGGGCTCGGTGGCTACACCTTC. Its translation is CASSFSGLGGYTF. The chain employs TRBV5-1 and TRBJ1-2; D remains ambiguous. Germline lookup yields CDR1 SGHRS and CDR2 YFSETQ. This CDR3 is built from 13 residues. The V end was cut by 2 bases, the J end by 7 bases, with 12 bases between.

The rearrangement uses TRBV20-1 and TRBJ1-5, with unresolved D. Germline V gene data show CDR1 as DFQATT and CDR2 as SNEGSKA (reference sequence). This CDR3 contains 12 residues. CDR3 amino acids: CSYVREGQPQHF. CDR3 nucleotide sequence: TGCTCTTATGTCCGGGAGGGTCAGCCCCAGCATTTT.

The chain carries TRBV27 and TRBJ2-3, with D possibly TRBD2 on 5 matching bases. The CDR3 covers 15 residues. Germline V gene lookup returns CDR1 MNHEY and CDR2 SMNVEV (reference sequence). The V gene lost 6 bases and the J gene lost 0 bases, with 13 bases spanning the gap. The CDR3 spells CASRPTLASTDTQYF. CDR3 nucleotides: TGTGCCAGCAGACCCACCCTAGCAAGCACAGATACGCAGTATTTT.

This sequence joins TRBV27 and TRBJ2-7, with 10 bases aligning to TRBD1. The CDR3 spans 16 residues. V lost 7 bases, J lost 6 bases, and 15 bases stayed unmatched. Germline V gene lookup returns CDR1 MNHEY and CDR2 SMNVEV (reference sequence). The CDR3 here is CASTPVFWDRGSEQYF. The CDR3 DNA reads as TGTGCCAGCACTCCTGTTTTTTGGGACAGGGGCTCCGAGCAGTACTTC.

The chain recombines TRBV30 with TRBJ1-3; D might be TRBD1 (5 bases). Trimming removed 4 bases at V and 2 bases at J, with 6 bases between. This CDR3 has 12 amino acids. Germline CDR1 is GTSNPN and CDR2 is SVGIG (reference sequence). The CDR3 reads CAWTGAGNTIYF. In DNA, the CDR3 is TGTGCCTGGACGGGGGCTGGAAACACCATATATTTT.

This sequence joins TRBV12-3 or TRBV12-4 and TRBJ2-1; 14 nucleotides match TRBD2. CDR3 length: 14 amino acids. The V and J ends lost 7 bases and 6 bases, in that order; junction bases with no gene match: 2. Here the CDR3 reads CASTGTSGGNEQFF. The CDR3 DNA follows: TGTGCCAGCACCGGGACTAGCGGGGGCAATGAGCAGTTCTTC.

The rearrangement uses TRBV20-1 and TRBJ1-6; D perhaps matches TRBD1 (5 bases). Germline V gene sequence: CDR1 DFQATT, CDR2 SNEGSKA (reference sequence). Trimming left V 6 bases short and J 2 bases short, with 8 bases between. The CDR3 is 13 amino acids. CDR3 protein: CSARVAYNSPLHF. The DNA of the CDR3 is TGCAGTGCCAGGGTGGCCTATAATTCACCCCTCCACTTT.

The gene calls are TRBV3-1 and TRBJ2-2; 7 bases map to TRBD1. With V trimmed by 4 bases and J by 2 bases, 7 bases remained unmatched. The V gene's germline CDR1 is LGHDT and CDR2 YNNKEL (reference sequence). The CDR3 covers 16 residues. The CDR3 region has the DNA TGTGCCAGCAGCCTAAACAGGGGTTTAAACACCGGGGAGCTGTTTTTT. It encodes CASSLNRGLNTGELFF.

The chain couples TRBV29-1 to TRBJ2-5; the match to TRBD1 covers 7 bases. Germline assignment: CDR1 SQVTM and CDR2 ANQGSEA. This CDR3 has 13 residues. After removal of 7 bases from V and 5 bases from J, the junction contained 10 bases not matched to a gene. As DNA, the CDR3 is TGCAGCGCCCTACCGACAGGGTTGGAGACCCAGTACTTC. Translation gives CSALPTGLETQYF. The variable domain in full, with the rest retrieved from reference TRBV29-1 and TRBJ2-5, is SAVISQKPSRDICQRGTSLTIQCQVDSQVTMMFWYRQQPGQSLTLIATANQGSEATYESGFVIDKFPISRPNLTFSTLTVSNMSPEDSSIYLCSALPTGLETQYFGPGTRLLVL.

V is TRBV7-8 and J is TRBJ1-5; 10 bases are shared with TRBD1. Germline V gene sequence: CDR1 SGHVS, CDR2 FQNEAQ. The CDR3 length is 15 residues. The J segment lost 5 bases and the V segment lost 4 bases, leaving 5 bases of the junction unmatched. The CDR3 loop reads CASSSRTGGHQPQHF. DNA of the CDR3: TGTGCCAGCAGCTCGAGGACAGGGGGGCATCAGCCCCAGCATTTT. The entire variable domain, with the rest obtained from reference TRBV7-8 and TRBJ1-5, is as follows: GAGVSQSPRYKVAKRGQDVALRCDPISGHVSLFWYQQALGQGPEFLTYFQNEAQLDKSGLPSDRFFAERPEGSVSTLKIQRTQQEDSAVYLCASSSRTGGHQPQHFGDGTRLSIL.

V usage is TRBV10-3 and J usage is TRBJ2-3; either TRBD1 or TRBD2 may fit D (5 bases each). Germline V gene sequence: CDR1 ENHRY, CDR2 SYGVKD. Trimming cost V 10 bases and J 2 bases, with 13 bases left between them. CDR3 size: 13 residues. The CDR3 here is CASTRGDTDTQYF. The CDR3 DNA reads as TGTGCCAGCACTAGAGGGGACACAGATACGCAGTATTTT.

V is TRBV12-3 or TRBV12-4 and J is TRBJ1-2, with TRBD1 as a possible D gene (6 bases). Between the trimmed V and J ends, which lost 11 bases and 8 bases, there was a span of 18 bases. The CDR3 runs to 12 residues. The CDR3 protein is CAGSKGVEGYTF. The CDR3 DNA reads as TGTGCCGGTTCCAAGGGGGTTGAGGGCTACACCTTC.

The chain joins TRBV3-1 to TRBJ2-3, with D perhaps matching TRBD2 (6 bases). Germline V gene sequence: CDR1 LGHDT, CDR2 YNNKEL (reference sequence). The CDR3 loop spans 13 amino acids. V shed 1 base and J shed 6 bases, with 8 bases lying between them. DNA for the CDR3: TGTGCCAGCAGCCAAGGGGGGGAGGATACGCAGTATTTT. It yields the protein CASSQGGEDTQYF.

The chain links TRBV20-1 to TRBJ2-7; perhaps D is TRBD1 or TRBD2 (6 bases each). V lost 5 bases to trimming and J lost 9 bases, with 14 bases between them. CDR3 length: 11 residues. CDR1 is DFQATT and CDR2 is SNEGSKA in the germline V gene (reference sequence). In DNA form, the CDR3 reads TGCAGTGCTCAGGGGAGGCCGGGGCAGTACTTC. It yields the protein CSAQGRPGQYF.

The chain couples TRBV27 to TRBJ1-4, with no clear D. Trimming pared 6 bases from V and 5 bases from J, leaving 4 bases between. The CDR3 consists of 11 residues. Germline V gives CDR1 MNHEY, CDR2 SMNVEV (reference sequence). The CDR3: CASRLNEKLFF. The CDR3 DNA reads TGTGCCAGCAGACTAAATGAAAAACTGTTTTTT. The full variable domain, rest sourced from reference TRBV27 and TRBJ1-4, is EAQVTQNPRYLITVTGKKLTVTCSQNMNHEYMSWYRQDPGLGLRQIYYSMNVEVTDKGDVPEGYKVSRKEKRNFPLILESPSPNQTSLYFCASRLNEKLFFGSGTQLSVL.

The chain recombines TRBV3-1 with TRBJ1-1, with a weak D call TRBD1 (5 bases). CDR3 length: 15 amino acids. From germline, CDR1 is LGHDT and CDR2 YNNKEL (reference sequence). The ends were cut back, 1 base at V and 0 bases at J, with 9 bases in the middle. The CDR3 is CASSQGQWVNTEAFF. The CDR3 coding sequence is TGTGCCAGCAGCCAAGGACAGTGGGTGAACACTGAAGCTTTCTTT.

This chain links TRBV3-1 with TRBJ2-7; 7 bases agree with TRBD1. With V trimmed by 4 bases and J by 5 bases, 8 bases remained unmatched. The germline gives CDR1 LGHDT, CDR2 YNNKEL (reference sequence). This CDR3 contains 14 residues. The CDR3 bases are TGTGCCAGCAGCCCTCGGGACAGACGGGACGAGCAGTACTTC. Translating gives CASSPRDRRDEQYF.

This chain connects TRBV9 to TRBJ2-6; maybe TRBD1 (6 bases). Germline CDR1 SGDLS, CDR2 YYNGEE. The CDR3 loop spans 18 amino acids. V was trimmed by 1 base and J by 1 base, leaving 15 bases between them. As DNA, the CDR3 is TGTGCCAGCAGCGTAAACAGGGTGAAAGGTTCTGGGGCCAACGTCCTGACTTTC. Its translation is CASSVNRVKGSGANVLTF.

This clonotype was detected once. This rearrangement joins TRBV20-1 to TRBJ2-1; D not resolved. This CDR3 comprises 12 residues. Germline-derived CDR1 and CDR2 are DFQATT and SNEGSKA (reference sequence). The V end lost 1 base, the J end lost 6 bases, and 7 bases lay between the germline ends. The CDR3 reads CSARGQINEQFF. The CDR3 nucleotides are TGCAGTGCTAGAGGCCAGATCAATGAGCAGTTCTTC.